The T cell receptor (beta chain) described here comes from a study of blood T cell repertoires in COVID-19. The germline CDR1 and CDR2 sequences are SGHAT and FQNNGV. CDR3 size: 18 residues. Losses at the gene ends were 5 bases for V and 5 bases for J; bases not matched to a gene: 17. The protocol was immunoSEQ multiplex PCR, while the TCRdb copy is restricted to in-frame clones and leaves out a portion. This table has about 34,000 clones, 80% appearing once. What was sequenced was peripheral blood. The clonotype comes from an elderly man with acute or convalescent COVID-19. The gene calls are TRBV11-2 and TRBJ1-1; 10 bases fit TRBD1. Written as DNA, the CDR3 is TGTGCCAGCAGCAGAGACCCCCGGGACAGGGGAAGGGGTACTGAAGCTTTCTTT. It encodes CASSRDPRDRGRGTEAFF.